The next 32 T cell receptor beta chains were all read from a single sample in a study of blood T cells in healthy people across ages. Alongside a J-beta primer mix, a sample-barcoded 5' primer served in a second PCR lasting about 7 to 11 cycles. TCRdb recomputed calls from the 5' RACE reads with MiXCR, one row per CDR3 protein. The table lists about 1,400,000 distinct CDR3 sequences, almost 60% of them singletons. Specimen: blood. The origin of the receptors is a man younger than 35 in good health.

This sequence joins TRBV7-2 and TRBJ1-1; unclear D gene. The V and J ends lost 1 base and 4 bases respectively, with 10 bases between them. The CDR3 has 14 residues. Germline CDR1 is SGHTA and CDR2 is FQGNSA. CDR3 region: CASSLVMVSTEAFF. The CDR3 coding sequence is TGTGCCAGCAGCTTAGTCATGGTTAGCACTGAAGCTTTCTTT.

The CDR3, as DNA: TGTGCCAGCAGCTTAGTCGCTTATAGCAATCAGCCCCAGCATTTT. It is translated as CASSLVAYSNQPQHF. The V and J genes are TRBV7-2 and TRBJ1-5; D remains unclear. CDR1 SGHTA and CDR2 FQGNSA come from the germline V gene. The CDR3 extends over 15 amino acids. Between the trimmed V and J ends, which lost 1 base and 0 bases, there was a span of 7 bases.

The rearrangement links TRBV25-1 to TRBJ2-1, with D perhaps given as TRBD1 or TRBD2 (6 bases each). This CDR3 is built from 19 residues. Trimming removed 2 bases from V and 3 bases from J, with 23 bases in between. Germline CDR1 and CDR2: MGHDK and SYGVNS. CDR3 nucleotides: TGTGCCAGCAGTGAAGGGTACGGACAATGGGGGGCTAACTACAATGAGCAGTTCTTC. It specifies CASSEGYGQWGANYNEQFF.

This clonotype occurred a few times. V usage is TRBV10-3 and J usage is TRBJ2-1; 12 positions agree with TRBD2. V lost 6 bases to trimming and J lost 4 bases; unmatched junction nucleotides: 7. CDR3 length equals 16 residues. Per the germline V gene, CDR1 is ENHRY and CDR2 is SYGVKD. CDR3 sequence reads: CAIRTGTSGPYNEQFF. The CDR3 region has the DNA TGTGCCATCAGGACTGGGACTAGCGGGCCATACAATGAGCAGTTCTTC.

Remarks on this clonotype: This sequence may be a read error, since a much larger clone differs from it by one base. The V and J genes are TRBV6-1 and TRBJ2-1; D not resolved. The V gene's germline CDR1 is MNHNS and CDR2 SASEGT. The CDR3 is 12 residues long. V was trimmed by 5 bases and J by 10 bases, leaving 12 bases between them. The CDR3 spells CASSFYSYEQFF. The CDR3 DNA is TGTGCCAGCAGTTTTTACTCCTACGAGCAGTTCTTC.

This clonotype was seen a handful of times. This chain joins TRBV5-1 and TRBJ1-2, with TRBD1 identical over 7 bases. The CDR3 length is 14 residues. Per the germline V gene, CDR1 is SGHRS and CDR2 is YFSETQ. V gave up 4 bases and J gave up 3 bases; unmatched junction bases: 6. The chain's CDR3 is CASSPRTGHYGYTF. The CDR3 DNA is TGCGCCAGCAGCCCCCGGACAGGCCACTATGGCTACACCTTC.

The chain is built from TRBV6-2 or TRBV6-3 and TRBJ1-5; TRBD1 is a possible D gene (5 bases). CDR1 and CDR2 from the germline V gene are MNHEY and SVGEGT. This CDR3 contains 17 residues. V was pared by 5 bases and J by 0 bases, with 17 bases between. CDR3 in DNA: TGTGCCAGCAGTCGCGGGACGGGAGGTCTTAGCAATCAGCCCCAGCATTTT. It is translated as CASSRGTGGLSNQPQHF.

The chain couples TRBV20-1 to TRBJ1-2; a possible D gene is TRBD1 (5 bases). V was shortened by 2 bases and J by 1 base, with 11 bases between the two germline ends. The CDR3 totals 14 residues. Per germline, CDR1 DFQATT and CDR2 SNEGSKA (reference sequence). This CDR3 reads CSARQGSHNYGYTF. In DNA form, the CDR3 reads TGCAGTGCTAGACAGGGCAGCCATAACTATGGCTACACCTTC.

This chain connects TRBV27 to TRBJ2-7, with a possible D match to TRBD1 (8 bases). Looked up from germline, CDR1 is MNHEY and CDR2 is SMNVEV (reference sequence). The length of the CDR3 is 17 residues. V lost 2 bases to trimming and J lost 4 bases, with 21 bases between them. The CDR3 is CASSLKQGGIRGYEQYF. The DNA of the CDR3 is TGTGCCAGCAGTTTAAAACAGGGGGGGATCCGGGGATACGAGCAGTACTTC.

The J gene is TRBJ2-1, the V gene TRBV12-3 or TRBV12-4; the match to TRBD2 covers 7 bases. The CDR3 runs to 15 residues. With 8 bases clipped from V and 1 base from J, the junction kept 8 bases outside the gene matches. This CDR3 reads CASLRSGESYNEQFF. In nucleotides, the CDR3 is TGTGCCAGCTTACGGAGCGGGGAGTCCTACAATGAGCAGTTCTTC.

On this clonotype: An end of the junction does not agree with germline; a read error may underlie this. The chain recombines TRBV7-7 with TRBJ2-3; the match to TRBD1 covers 9 bases. Germline V CDR1 and CDR2: SSHAT, FNYEAQ (reference sequence). CDR3 length: 16 amino acids. DNA for the CDR3: TGTGCTAGCAGCCACGGACAGGGGTTACCCATTGATACGCAGTATTTT. Translated: CASSHGQGLPIDTQYF.

In its sample, this clonotype was seen a few times. V gene TRBV20-1 combines with J gene TRBJ1-1; 11 bases map to TRBD1. Germline CDR1 is DFQATT and CDR2 is SNEGSKA (reference sequence). The CDR3 loop spans 15 amino acids. V was pared by 1 base and J by 3 bases, with 4 bases of the junction left unmatched. CDR3 residues: CSARGGTGGDTEAFF. The CDR3 DNA reads TGCAGTGCTAGAGGCGGGACAGGGGGGGACACTGAAGCTTTCTTT.

The chain joins TRBV15 to TRBJ2-5, with D possibly being TRBD2 (5 bases). The ends were cut back, 0 bases at V and 2 bases at J, with 10 bases in the middle. CDR1 and CDR2 from the germline V gene are LNHNV and YYDKDF (reference sequence). The CDR3 loop spans 15 amino acids. Here the CDR3 reads CATSRDGEPQETQYF. The CDR3 DNA follows: TGTGCCACCAGCAGAGATGGGGAGCCGCAAGAGACCCAGTACTTC.

The genes are TRBV27 and TRBJ2-2; TRBD2 aligns across 9 bases. The germline CDR1 and CDR2 sequences are MNHEY and SMNVEV (reference sequence). The CDR3 sequence is 14 residues long. J gave up 5 bases and V 9 bases, and 7 bases lay outside the gene matches. CDR3: CARGGGVDTGELFF. CDR3 sequence (DNA): TGTGCCAGGGGCGGGGGGGTGGATACCGGGGAGCTGTTTTTT.

This chain connects TRBV2 to TRBJ2-4; the match to TRBD2 covers 8 bases. Unmatched junction bases numbered 10, after V lost 5 bases and J lost 1 base. The CDR3 consists of 17 residues. Germline values: CDR1 SNHLY, CDR2 FYNNEI. CDR3 DNA sequence: TGTGCCAGCAGTAACCCCTACGGGGGGGCCGCCAAAAACATTCAGTACTTC. Translation gives CASSNPYGGAAKNIQYF.

This clonotype was seen more than once but under ten times. In DNA, the CDR3 is TGCGCCAGCAGCAAGGGGACAGGGGACTACGAGCAGTACTTC. This codes for CASSKGTGDYEQYF. This chain connects TRBV5-1 to TRBJ2-7; 10 nucleotides align to TRBD1. The germline V gene has CDR1 SGHRS and CDR2 YFSETQ. The trim removed 4 bases at V and 3 bases at J, leaving 4 bases unmatched. The CDR3 length is 14 residues.

The chain joins TRBV9 to TRBJ2-1; 7 bases match TRBD2. From germline, CDR1 is SGDLS and CDR2 YYNGEE. The CDR3 extends over 16 amino acids. The V and J ends lost 0 bases and 8 bases, in that order; junction bases with no gene match: 11. CDR3 DNA: TGTGCCAGCAGCGTAGGATCCAGCGGGATGATAGATGAGCAGTTCTTC. Translated, it gives CASSVGSSGMIDEQFF.

This clonotype has just a few counts. The V and J genes are TRBV6-5 and TRBJ1-2; TRBD1 matches at 7 bases. Germline assignment: CDR1 MNHEY and CDR2 SVGAGI. The CDR3 runs to 12 residues. V shed 6 bases, J shed 4 bases, and the junction held 2 bases outside the gene matches. In nucleotides, the CDR3 is TGTGCCAGCAGGAGGACAGGCTATGGCTACACCTTC. Translation: CASRRTGYGYTF.

This clonotype was observed a handful of times. The V gene is TRBV4-3, the J gene TRBJ2-1; no definite D call. V lost 2 bases, J lost 9 bases, and 8 bases lay in between. This CDR3 has 12 amino acids. Germline loops: CDR1 LGHNA, CDR2 YSLEER. DNA for the CDR3: TGCGCCAGCAGCCAAAGTCCGGGTGAGCAGTTCTTC. As protein: CASSQSPGEQFF.

The V call is TRBV28, the J call TRBJ2-3; tentatively, D is TRBD2 (6 bases). V was clipped by 5 bases and J by 2 bases, with 14 bases between them. Germline values: CDR1 MDHEN, CDR2 SYDVKM. This CDR3 comprises 15 residues. Here the CDR3 DNA reads TGTGCCAGCAGTGAGCCGGGACTCCACACAGATACGCAGTATTTT. Residues: CASSEPGLHTDTQYF.

In this sample, this clonotype turned up a few times. The chain employs TRBV29-1 and TRBJ1-2; D remains ambiguous. The CDR3 runs 9 residues. V was pared by 7 bases and J by 9 bases, with 9 bases between. The germline CDR1 and CDR2 sequences are SQVTM and ANQGSEA. The DNA of the CDR3 is TGCAGCGCCGCCTCCTGCTACACCTTC. Residues: CSAASCYTF.

There are a few counts of this clonotype. The V and J genes are TRBV6-6 and TRBJ2-5; the match to TRBD1 covers 8 bases. This CDR3 comprises 15 residues. V gave up 2 bases and J gave up 1 base; unmatched junction bases: 3. Per the germline V gene, CDR1 is MNHNY and CDR2 is SVGAGI (reference sequence). This CDR3 is CASSYTGTGQETQYF. CDR3 nucleotides: TGTGCCAGCAGTTACACAGGGACAGGCCAAGAGACCCAGTACTTC.

This clonotype was found a few times. The chain joins TRBV4-2 to TRBJ1-2; D might be TRBD1 (5 bases). Between the trimmed V and J ends, which lost 0 bases and 3 bases, there was a span of 11 bases. This CDR3 spans 15 amino acids. Germline CDR1 reads LGHNA; CDR2 reads YNFKEQ. The CDR3 loop is CASSQDSRDDYGYTF. The CDR3 bases are TGTGCCAGCAGCCAAGATTCCAGGGACGACTATGGCTACACCTTC.

The J gene is TRBJ2-7, the V gene TRBV11-2, with 7 nucleotides matching TRBD1. This CDR3 is built from 14 residues. Germline CDR1 is SGHAT and CDR2 is FQNNGV. V shed 3 bases and J 3 bases; nucleotides not matched to a gene: 5. Here the CDR3 reads CASSLGTAHYEQYF. The CDR3 DNA sequence: TGTGCCAGCAGCTTGGGGACAGCTCACTACGAGCAGTACTTC.

This clonotype came up a few times. The chain couples TRBV5-1 to TRBJ2-7; 8 bases map to TRBD2. The CDR3 runs to 16 residues. The germline CDR1 and CDR2 sequences are SGHRS and YFSETQ. V gave up 4 bases and J gave up 0 bases; unmatched junction bases: 9. The CDR3 loop is CASSGNRREVSYEQYF. In DNA form, the CDR3 reads TGCGCCAGCAGCGGAAATCGGCGGGAGGTCTCCTACGAGCAGTACTTC. Full variable domain (outside the CDR3, taken from reference TRBV5-1 and TRBJ2-7): KAGVTQTPRYLIKTRGQQVTLSCSPISGHRSVSWYQQTPGQGLQFLFEYFSETQRNKGNFPGRFSGRQFSNSRSEMNVSTLELGDSALYLCASSGNRREVSYEQYFGPGTRLTVT.

In its sample, this clonotype was seen a few times. The rearrangement uses TRBV9 and TRBJ2-4; 9 nucleotides match TRBD1. Losses at the gene ends were 4 bases for V and 0 bases for J; bases not matched to a gene: 5. The CDR3 totals 16 residues. Germline-derived CDR1 and CDR2 are SGDLS and YYNGEE. This CDR3 is CASSPYRGLAKNIQYF. The CDR3, as DNA: TGTGCCAGCAGCCCCTACAGGGGGCTAGCCAAAAACATTCAGTACTTC.

This rearrangement joins TRBV12-3 or TRBV12-4 to TRBJ2-4, with 7 bases lining up with TRBD2. The CDR3 has 14 residues. Unmatched junction bases numbered 5, after V lost 7 bases and J lost 2 bases. In nucleotides, the CDR3 is TGTGCCAGCAACATGGGAGGGTCCAAAAACATTCAGTACTTC. Its translation: CASNMGGSKNIQYF.

The genes are TRBV10-3 and TRBJ2-2; D gene ambiguous. The CDR3 covers 13 residues. V was shortened by 6 bases and J by 2 bases, with 7 bases between the two germline ends. Germline V CDR1 and CDR2: ENHRY, SYGVKD. CDR3 loop: CAISDRNTGELFF. The CDR3 nucleotides read TGTGCCATCAGCGACCGTAACACCGGGGAGCTGTTTTTT.

This clonotype appeared once. This chain uses TRBV20-1 with TRBJ2-1; tentatively, D is TRBD1 (6 bases). Germline lookup yields CDR1 DFQATT and CDR2 SNEGSKA (reference sequence). Trimming left V 3 bases short and J 9 bases short, with 21 bases between. CDR3 length equals 15 residues. CDR3 nucleotide sequence: TGCAGTGCTAGTCGGACAGTCGGTAGCTGGGGTGAGCAGTTCTTC. As protein: CSASRTVGSWGEQFF.

This clonotype was counted only a few times. The genes are TRBV5-1 and TRBJ1-4; tentative D call: TRBD1 (5 bases). Germline values: CDR1 SGHRS, CDR2 YFSETQ. The V end was cut by 5 bases, the J end by 6 bases, with 11 bases between. This CDR3 has 13 amino acids. CDR3 loop: CASSPGRDEKLFF. CDR3 sequence (DNA): TGCGCCAGCAGTCCGGGACGGGATGAAAAACTGTTTTTT.

The chain carries TRBV9 and TRBJ2-7, with D possibly matching TRBD1 (5 bases). The V and J ends lost 5 bases and 5 bases respectively, with 17 bases between them. The CDR3 covers 14 residues. CDR1 and CDR2 from the germline V gene are SGDLS and YYNGEE. CDR3 sequence: CASSDRQGMDEQYF. DNA for the CDR3: TGTGCCAGCAGTGATAGGCAGGGTATGGACGAGCAGTACTTC.

This clonotype has just a few counts. The genes are TRBV7-2 and TRBJ1-4, with D uncertain. The CDR3 consists of 17 residues. The V gene's germline CDR1 is SGHTA and CDR2 FQGNSA. V gave up 5 bases and J gave up 7 bases, with 23 bases separating them. For the CDR3, the DNA is TGTGCCAGCAGCGGAGCTGTGCCTCGCGGGAGTGGTGAAAAACTGTTTTTT. As protein: CASSGAVPRGSGEKLFF.